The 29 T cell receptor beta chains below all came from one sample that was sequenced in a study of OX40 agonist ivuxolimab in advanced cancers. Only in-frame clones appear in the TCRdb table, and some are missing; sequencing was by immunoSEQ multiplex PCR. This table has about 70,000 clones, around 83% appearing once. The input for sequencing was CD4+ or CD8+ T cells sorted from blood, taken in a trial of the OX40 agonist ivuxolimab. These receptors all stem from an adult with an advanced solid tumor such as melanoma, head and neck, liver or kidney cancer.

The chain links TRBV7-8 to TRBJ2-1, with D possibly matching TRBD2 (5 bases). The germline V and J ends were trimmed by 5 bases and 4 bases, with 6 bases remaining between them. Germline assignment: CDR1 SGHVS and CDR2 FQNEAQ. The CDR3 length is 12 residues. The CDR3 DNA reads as TGTGCCAGCAGCGGACTGTACAATGAGCAGTTCTTC. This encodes CASSGLYNEQFF. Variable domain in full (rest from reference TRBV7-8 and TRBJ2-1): GAGVSQSPRYKVAKRGQDVALRCDPISGHVSLFWYQQALGQGPEFLTYFQNEAQLDKSGLPSDRFFAERPEGSVSTLKIQRTQQEDSAVYLCASSGLYNEQFFGPGTRLTVL.

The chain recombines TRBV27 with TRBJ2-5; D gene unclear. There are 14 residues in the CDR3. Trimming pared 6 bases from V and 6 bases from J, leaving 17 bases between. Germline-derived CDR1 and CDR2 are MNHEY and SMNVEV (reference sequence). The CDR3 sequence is CASRGGGEVKTQYF. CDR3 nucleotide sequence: TGTGCCAGCAGGGGTGGCGGAGAGGTTAAGACCCAGTACTTC.

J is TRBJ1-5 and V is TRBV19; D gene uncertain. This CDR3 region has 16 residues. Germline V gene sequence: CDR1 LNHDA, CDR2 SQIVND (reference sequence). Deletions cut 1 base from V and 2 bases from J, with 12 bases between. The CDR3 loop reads CASSIARRGGNQPQHF. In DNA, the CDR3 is TGTGCCAGTAGTATAGCCCGCCGGGGAGGCAATCAGCCCCAGCATTTT.

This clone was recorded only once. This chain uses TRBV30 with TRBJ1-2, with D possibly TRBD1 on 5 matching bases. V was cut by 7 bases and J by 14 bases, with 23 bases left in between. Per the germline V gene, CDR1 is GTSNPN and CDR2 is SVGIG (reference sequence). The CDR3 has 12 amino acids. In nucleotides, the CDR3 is TGTGCCTTGGGGGTTCGCGGGTTGAAAGGTACCTTC. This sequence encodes CALGVRGLKGTF. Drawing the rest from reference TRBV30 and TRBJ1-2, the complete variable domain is SQTIHQWPATLVQPVGSPLSLECTVEGTSNPNLYWYRQAAGRGLQLLFYSVGIGQISSEVPQNLSASRPQDRQFILSSKKLLLSDSGFYLCALGVRGLKGTFGSGTRLTVV.

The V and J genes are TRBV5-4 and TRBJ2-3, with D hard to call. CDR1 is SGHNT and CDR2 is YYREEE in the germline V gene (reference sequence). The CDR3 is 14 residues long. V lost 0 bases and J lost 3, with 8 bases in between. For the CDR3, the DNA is TGTGCCAGCAGCTTGGTTCCATCTACAGATACGCAGTATTTT. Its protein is CASSLVPSTDTQYF.

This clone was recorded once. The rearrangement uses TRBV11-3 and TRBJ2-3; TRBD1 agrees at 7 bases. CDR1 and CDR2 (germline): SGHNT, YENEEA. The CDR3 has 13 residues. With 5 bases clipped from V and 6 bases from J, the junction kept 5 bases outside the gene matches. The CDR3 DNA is TGTGCCAGCAGCCTAATACAGGGGGATACGCAGTATTTT. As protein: CASSLIQGDTQYF. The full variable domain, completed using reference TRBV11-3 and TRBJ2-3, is EAGVVQSPRYKIIEKKQPVAFWCNPISGHNTLYWYLQNLGQGPELLIRYENEEAVDDSQLPKDRFSAERLKGVDSTLKIQPAELGDSAVYLCASSLIQGDTQYFGPGTRLTVL.

The CDR3 loop is CSVEGPGQRPDTQYF. CDR3 in DNA: TGCAGCGTTGAAGGACCGGGACAGCGACCAGATACGCAGTATTTT. The chain has TRBV29-1 and TRBJ2-3, with 7 bases aligning to TRBD1. The CDR3 contains 15 residues. J was trimmed by 4 bases and V by 1 base; bases with no gene match: 8. Germline CDR1 reads SQVTM; CDR2 reads ANQGSEA.

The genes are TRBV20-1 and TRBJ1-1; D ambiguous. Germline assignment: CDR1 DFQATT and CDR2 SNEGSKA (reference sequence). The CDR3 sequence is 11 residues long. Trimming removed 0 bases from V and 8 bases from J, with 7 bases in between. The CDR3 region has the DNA TGCAGTGCTAGAGATAGAGTAGAAGCTTTCTTT. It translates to CSARDRVEAFF.

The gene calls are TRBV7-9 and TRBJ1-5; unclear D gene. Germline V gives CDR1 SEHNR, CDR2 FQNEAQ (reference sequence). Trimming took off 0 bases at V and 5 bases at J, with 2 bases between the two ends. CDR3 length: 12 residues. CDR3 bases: TGTGCCAGCAGCTTAGCTTATCAGCCCCAGCATTTT. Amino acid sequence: CASSLAYQPQHF.

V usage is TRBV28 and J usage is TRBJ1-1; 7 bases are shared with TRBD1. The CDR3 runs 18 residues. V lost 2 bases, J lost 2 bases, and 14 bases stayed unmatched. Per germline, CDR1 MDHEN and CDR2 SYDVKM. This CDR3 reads CASSLIGLRGQENTEAFF. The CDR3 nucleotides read TGTGCCAGCAGTTTAATTGGTCTCAGAGGACAGGAAAACACTGAAGCTTTCTTT. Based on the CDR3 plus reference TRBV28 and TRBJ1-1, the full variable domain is DVKVTQSSRYLVKRTGEKVFLECVQDMDHENMFWYRQDPGLGLRLIYFSYDVKMKEKGDIPEGYSVSREKKERFSLILESASTNQTSMYLCASSLIGLRGQENTEAFFGQGTRLTVV.

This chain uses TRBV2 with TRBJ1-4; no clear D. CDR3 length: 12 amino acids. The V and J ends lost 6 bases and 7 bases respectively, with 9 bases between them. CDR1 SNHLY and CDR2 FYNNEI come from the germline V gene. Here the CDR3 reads CASSGSGEKLFF. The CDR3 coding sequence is TGTGCCAGCAGCGGGTCGGGTGAAAAACTGTTTTTT.

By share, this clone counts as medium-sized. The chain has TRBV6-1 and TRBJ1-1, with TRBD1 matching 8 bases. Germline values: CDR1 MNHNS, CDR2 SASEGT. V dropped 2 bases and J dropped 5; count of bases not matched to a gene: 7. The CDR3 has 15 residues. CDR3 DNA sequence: TGTGCCAGCAGTGAACCAGGACAGGGAAGGACTGAAGCTTTCTTT. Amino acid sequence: CASSEPGQGRTEAFF.

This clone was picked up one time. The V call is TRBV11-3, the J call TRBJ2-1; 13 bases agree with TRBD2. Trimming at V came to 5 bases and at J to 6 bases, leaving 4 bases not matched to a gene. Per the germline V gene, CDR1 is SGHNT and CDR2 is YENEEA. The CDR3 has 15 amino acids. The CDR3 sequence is CASSPGTSGVNEQFF. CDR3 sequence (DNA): TGTGCCAGCAGCCCGGGGACTAGCGGGGTCAATGAGCAGTTCTTC.

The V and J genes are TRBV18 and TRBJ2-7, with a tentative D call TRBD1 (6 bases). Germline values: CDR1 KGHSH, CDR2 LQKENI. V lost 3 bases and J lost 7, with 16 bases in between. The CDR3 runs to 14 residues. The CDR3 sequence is CASSPSFGTLEQYV. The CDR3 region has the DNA TGTGCCAGCTCACCGAGTTTCGGGACATTAGAGCAGTACGTC.

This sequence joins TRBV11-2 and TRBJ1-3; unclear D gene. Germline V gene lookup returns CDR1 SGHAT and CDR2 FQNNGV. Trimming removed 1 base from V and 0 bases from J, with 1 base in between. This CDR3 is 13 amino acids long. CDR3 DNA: TGTGCCAGCAGCTTAGCCTCTGGAAACACCATATATTTT. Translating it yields CASSLASGNTIYF.

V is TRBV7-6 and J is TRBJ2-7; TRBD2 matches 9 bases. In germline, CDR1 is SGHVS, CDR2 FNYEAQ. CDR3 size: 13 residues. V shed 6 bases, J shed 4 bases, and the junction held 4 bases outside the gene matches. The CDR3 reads CASSPTSGYEQYF. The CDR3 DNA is TGTGCCAGCAGTCCGACTAGCGGATACGAGCAGTACTTC.

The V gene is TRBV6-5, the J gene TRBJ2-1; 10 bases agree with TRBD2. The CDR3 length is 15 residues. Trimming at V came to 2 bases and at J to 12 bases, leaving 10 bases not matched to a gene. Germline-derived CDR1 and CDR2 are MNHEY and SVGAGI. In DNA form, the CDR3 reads TGTGCCAGCAGTTACGGGCTAGCGGGGGCCCGGGGGCAGTTCTTC. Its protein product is CASSYGLAGARGQFF.

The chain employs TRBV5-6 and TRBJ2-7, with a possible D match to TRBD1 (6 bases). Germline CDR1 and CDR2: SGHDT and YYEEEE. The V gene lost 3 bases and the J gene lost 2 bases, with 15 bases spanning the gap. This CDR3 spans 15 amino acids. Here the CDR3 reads CASSSTGESAYEQYF. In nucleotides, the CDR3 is TGTGCCAGCAGCTCGACAGGAGAATCGGCCTACGAGCAGTACTTC.

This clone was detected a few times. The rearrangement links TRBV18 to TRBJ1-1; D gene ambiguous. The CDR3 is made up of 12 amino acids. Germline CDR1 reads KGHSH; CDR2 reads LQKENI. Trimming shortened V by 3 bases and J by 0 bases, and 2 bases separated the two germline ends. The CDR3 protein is CASSPLNTEAFF. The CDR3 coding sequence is TGTGCCAGCTCACCCTTGAACACTGAAGCTTTCTTT.

This CDR3 is CASSTRRMNTEAFF. CDR3 DNA: TGTGCCAGCAGCACACGGAGAATGAACACTGAAGCTTTCTTT. This chain joins TRBV9 and TRBJ1-1; D is unclear. The CDR3 is 14 amino acids. Germline V lookup: CDR1 SGDLS, CDR2 YYNGEE. V lost 4 bases, J lost 0 bases, and 10 bases lay in between.

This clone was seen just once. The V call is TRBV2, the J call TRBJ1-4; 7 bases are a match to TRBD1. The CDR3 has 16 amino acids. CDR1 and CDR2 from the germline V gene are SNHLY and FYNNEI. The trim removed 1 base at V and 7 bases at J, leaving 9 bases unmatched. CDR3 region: CASSEGAAGGSEKLFF. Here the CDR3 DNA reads TGTGCCAGCAGTGAAGGGGCGGCAGGGGGGTCTGAAAAACTGTTTTTT. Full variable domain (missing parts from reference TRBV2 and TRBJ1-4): EPEVTQTPSHQVTQMGQEVILRCVPISNHLYFYWYRQILGQKVEFLVSFYNNEISEKSEIFDDQFSVERPDGSNFTLKIRSTKLEDSAMYFCASSEGAAGGSEKLFFGSGTQLSVL.

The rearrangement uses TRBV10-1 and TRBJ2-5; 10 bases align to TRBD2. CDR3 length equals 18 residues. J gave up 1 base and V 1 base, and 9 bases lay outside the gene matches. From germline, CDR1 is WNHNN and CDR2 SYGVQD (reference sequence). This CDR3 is CASSEFGGLAGAQETQYF. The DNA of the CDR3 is TGCGCCAGCAGTGAGTTCGGTGGGCTAGCGGGGGCCCAAGAGACCCAGTACTTC.

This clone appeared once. The CDR3 nucleotides read TGCGCCAGTCTGGGGGGGTACGAGCAGTACGTC. Translating gives CASLGGYEQYV. This chain uses TRBV10-1 with TRBJ2-7, with TRBD2 matching over 7 bases. Trimming took 9 bases from V and 4 from J; bases not matched to a gene: 3. The CDR3 has 11 residues. CDR1 is WNHNN and CDR2 is SYGVQD in the germline V gene (reference sequence).

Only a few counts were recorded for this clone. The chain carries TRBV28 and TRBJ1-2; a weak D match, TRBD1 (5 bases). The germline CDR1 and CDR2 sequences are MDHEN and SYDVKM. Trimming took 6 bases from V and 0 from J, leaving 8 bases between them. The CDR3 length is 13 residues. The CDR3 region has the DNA TGTGCCAGCAGGACGACAGCTAACTATGGCTACACCTTC. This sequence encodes CASRTTANYGYTF.

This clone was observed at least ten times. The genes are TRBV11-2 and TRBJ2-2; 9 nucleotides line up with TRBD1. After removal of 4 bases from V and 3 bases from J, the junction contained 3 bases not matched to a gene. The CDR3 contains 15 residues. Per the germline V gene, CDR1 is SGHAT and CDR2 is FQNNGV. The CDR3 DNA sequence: TGTGCCAGCAGCTCCGGGACAGGGTACACCGGGGAGCTGTTTTTT. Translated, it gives CASSSGTGYTGELFF.

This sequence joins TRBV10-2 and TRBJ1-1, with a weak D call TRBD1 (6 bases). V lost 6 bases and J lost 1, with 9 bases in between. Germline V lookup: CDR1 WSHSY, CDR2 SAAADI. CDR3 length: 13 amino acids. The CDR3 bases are TGCGCCAGCAGACCGACAGGGAACACTGAAGCTTTCTTT. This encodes CASRPTGNTEAFF.

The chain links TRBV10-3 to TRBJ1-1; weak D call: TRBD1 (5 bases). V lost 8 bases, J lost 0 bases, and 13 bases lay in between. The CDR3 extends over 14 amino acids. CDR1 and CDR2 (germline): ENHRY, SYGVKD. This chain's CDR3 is CAIPRRGMNTEAFF. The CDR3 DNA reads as TGTGCCATCCCGCGGAGGGGCATGAACACTGAAGCTTTCTTT.

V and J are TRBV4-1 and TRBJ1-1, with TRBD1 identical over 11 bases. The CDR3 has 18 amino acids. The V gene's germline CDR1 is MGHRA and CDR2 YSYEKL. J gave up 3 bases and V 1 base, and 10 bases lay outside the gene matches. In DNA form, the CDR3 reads TGCGCCAGCAGCCAAGTCGGACAGGGGGCCATAGAGGACACTGAAGCTTTCTTT. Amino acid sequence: CASSQVGQGAIEDTEAFF.

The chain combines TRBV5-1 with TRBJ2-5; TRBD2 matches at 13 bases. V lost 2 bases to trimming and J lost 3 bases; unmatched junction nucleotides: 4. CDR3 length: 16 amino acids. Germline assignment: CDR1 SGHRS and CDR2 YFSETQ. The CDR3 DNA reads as TGCGCCAGCAGCTTAAGCGGACTAGCGGGGGAAGAGACCCAGTACTTC. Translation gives CASSLSGLAGEETQYF. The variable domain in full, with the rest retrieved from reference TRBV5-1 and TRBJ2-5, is KAGVTQTPRYLIKTRGQQVTLSCSPISGHRSVSWYQQTPGQGLQFLFEYFSETQRNKGNFPGRFSGRQFSNSRSEMNVSTLELGDSALYLCASSLSGLAGEETQYFGPGTRLLVL.